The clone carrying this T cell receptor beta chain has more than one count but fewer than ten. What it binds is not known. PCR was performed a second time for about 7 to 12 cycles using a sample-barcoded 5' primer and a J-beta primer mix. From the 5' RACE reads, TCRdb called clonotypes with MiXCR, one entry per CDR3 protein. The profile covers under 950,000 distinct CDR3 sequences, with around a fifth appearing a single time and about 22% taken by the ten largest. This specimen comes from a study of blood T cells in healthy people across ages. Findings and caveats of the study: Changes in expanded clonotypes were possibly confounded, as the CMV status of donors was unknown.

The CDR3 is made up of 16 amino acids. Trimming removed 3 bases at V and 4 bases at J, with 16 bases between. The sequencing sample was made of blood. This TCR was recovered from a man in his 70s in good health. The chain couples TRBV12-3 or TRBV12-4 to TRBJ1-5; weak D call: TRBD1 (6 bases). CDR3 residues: CASSLGGQIVNQPQHF. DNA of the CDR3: TGTGCCAGCAGTTTGGGAGGACAGATAGTAAATCAGCCCCAGCATTTT.